Listed here are 19 T cell receptor beta chains from one sample, sequenced in a study of blood T cells in healthy people across ages. Primers used in a second PCR of about 6 to 12 cycles were a sample-barcoded 5' primer and a J-beta primer mix. TCRdb re-called the 5' RACE reads with MiXCR, one entry per CDR3 protein. The sample includes some 800,000 distinct CDR3 sequences, under 45% of them seen just once. Sequencing input: blood. These receptors all stem from a man between 60 and 75 years old in good health.

This clonotype is a singleton in its sample. The V and J genes are TRBV7-2 and TRBJ2-1; 9 nucleotides line up with TRBD1. This CDR3 spans 15 amino acids. With V trimmed by 6 bases and J by 2 bases, 5 bases remained unmatched. Germline assignment: CDR1 SGHTA and CDR2 FQGNSA. CDR3 loop: CASRRQGVPYNEQFF. The CDR3 DNA is TGTGCCAGCAGACGACAGGGGGTGCCCTACAATGAGCAGTTCTTC.

Turning to this clonotype: Given a much more abundant clone one base away, this may be a read error. Here the CDR3 DNA reads TGCAGCGTCCCTGGGGGGCCGTACAGTGAGCAGTTCTTC. Encoded protein: CSVPGGPYSEQFF. This chain connects TRBV29-1 to TRBJ2-1, with D possibly called TRBD1 or TRBD2 (6 bases each). This CDR3 has 13 amino acids. Germline V gene data show CDR1 as SQVTM and CDR2 as ANQGSEA.

This clonotype has at least ten counts. The V call is TRBV29-1, the J call TRBJ2-7, with D possibly matching TRBD2 (6 bases). V was shortened by 1 base and J by 1 base, with 17 bases between the two germline ends. Germline V gene lookup returns CDR1 SQVTM and CDR2 ANQGSEA. The CDR3 is 16 amino acids. The CDR3 sequence: CSVEGGVQGPSYEQYF. As DNA, the CDR3 is TGCAGCGTTGAAGGCGGGGTCCAGGGACCTTCCTACGAGCAGTACTTC.

This clonotype has a single count. This sequence joins TRBV20-1 and TRBJ2-7; 10 positions match TRBD2. The CDR3 is made up of 16 amino acids. Germline V gene sequence: CDR1 DFQATT, CDR2 SNEGSKA (reference sequence). The V gene end was trimmed by 3 bases and the J gene end by 7 bases; junction bases not matched to a gene: 15. As DNA, the CDR3 is TGCAGTGCTAGCTCCCAGCGGGGGGGCCTCCTATATGAGCAGTACTTC. Its protein product is CSASSQRGGLLYEQYF.

The chain has TRBV20-1 and TRBJ1-1; 8 nucleotides line up with TRBD1. J lost 5 bases, V lost 6 bases, and 8 bases had no gene match. CDR3 length equals 13 residues. Germline CDR1 DFQATT, CDR2 SNEGSKA (reference sequence). The CDR3 protein is CSALRGPGTEAFF. For the CDR3, the DNA is TGCAGTGCCCTCAGGGGGCCAGGGACTGAAGCTTTCTTT.

This clonotype was counted only a few times. The V call is TRBV15, the J call TRBJ2-1; D gene unclear. V lost 4 bases and J 7 bases, leaving 11 bases between the germline ends. CDR3 length equals 13 residues. CDR1 and CDR2 from the germline V gene are LNHNV and YYDKDF (reference sequence). In DNA, the CDR3 is TGTGCCACCAGCACAATCGTGGGAAATGAGCAGTTCTTC. It is translated as CATSTIVGNEQFF.

Notes on this clonotype: Being one base from a much bigger clone, this may be a read error. This sequence joins TRBV29-1 and TRBJ2-7; D is tentatively TRBD1 or TRBD2 (5 bases each). The CDR3 extends over 14 amino acids. Per germline, CDR1 SQVTM and CDR2 ANQGSEA. The CDR3 coding sequence is TGCAGCGTTGGATCGGCGGTAGGGACCTACGGGCAGTACTTC. Translating gives CSVGSAVGTYGQYF.

This clonotype was seen just once. The CDR3 loop reads CASSLHRVRTDTQYF. CDR3 DNA sequence: TGTGCCAGCAGTTTACACAGAGTGAGAACAGATACGCAGTATTTT. This chain uses TRBV12-3 or TRBV12-4 with TRBJ2-3; no definite D call. The CDR3 sequence is 15 residues long. The V and J ends lost 2 bases and 3 bases respectively, with 12 bases between them.

The chain couples TRBV7-8 to TRBJ2-7; 8 nucleotides match TRBD1. The CDR3 runs to 15 residues. Looked up from germline, CDR1 is SGHVS and CDR2 is FQNEAQ. The V and J ends lost 5 bases and 2 bases, in that order; junction bases with no gene match: 8. As DNA, the CDR3 is TGTGCCAGCAGCGCCCGGGACAGGCACCCCTACGAGCAGTACTTC. It codes for CASSARDRHPYEQYF.

This clonotype was counted ten times or more. The junction departs from germline at one end; a sequencing error may be responsible. This chain uses TRBV5-1 with TRBJ2-7; 9 bases fit TRBD1. The CDR3 length is 14 residues. Germline V CDR1 and CDR2: SGHRS, YFSETQ. The DNA for the CDR3 is TGTGCCAGCAGCCCCGGACAGGGGCGGGACGAGCAGTACTTC. As protein: CASSPGQGRDEQYF.

This clonotype was detected ten times or more. The chain recombines TRBV29-1 with TRBJ2-5, with TRBD1 matching 8 bases. The germline gives CDR1 SQVTM, CDR2 ANQGSEA. The CDR3 is made up of 12 amino acids. V was clipped by 4 bases and J by 8 bases; unmatched bases: 6. CDR3 region: CSVVGQGTTQYF. Here the CDR3 DNA reads TGCAGCGTTGTAGGACAGGGCACCACCCAGTACTTC. The entire variable domain, with the rest obtained from reference TRBV29-1 and TRBJ2-5, is as follows: SAVISQKPSRDICQRGTSLTIQCQVDSQVTMMFWYRQQPGQSLTLIATANQGSEATYESGFVIDKFPISRPNLTFSTLTVSNMSPEDSSIYLCSVVGQGTTQYFGPGTRLLVL.

The rearrangement uses TRBV6-2 or TRBV6-3 and TRBJ1-5; D is undetermined. The CDR3 totals 13 residues. V gave up 2 bases and J gave up 5 bases, with 7 bases separating them. Germline loops: CDR1 MNHEY, CDR2 SVGEGT. CDR3 residues: CASSYGQHQPQHF. The CDR3 DNA is TGTGCCAGCAGTTACGGCCAGCATCAGCCCCAGCATTTT.

On this clonotype itself: This may be a read error, as it is one base from a much larger clone. The chain employs TRBV29-1 and TRBJ2-4; 9 bases fit TRBD1. The J call may be wrong; the DNA end is better matched by TRBJ2-7. Germline lookup yields CDR1 SQVTM and CDR2 ANQGSEA. There are 17 residues in the CDR3. The CDR3 reads CSVLSDEFTGGGYEQYF. CDR3 coding DNA: TGCAGCGTTCTCTCCGACGAGTTTACAGGGGGCGGCTACGAGCAGTACTTC.

This clonotype was counted a single time. V usage is TRBV6-5 and J usage is TRBJ1-2; no definite D call. The CDR3 has 13 amino acids. In germline, CDR1 is MNHEY, CDR2 SVGAGI. Deletions cut 4 bases from V and 8 bases from J, with 14 bases between. The CDR3 here is CASSSIPSSGYTF. Here the CDR3 DNA reads TGTGCCAGCAGTTCTATCCCCTCTTCGGGCTACACCTTC.

This clonotype was counted only a few times. The rearrangement uses TRBV30 and TRBJ2-7; D not certain. The V end lost 0 bases, the J end lost 3 bases, and 9 bases lay between the germline ends. CDR1 and CDR2 (germline): GTSNPN, SVGIG (reference sequence). The CDR3 consists of 13 residues. The CDR3 spells CAWSVGQDYEQYF. As DNA, the CDR3 is TGTGCCTGGAGTGTTGGGCAGGACTACGAGCAGTACTTC.

With respect to this clonotype: Relative to the germline gene, one junction end is altered; a read error may explain this. The chain has TRBV19 and TRBJ1-1; a possible D gene is TRBD1 (5 bases). CDR1 LNHDA and CDR2 SQIVND come from the germline V gene (reference sequence). The CDR3 consists of 17 residues. In nucleotides, the CDR3 is TGCGCCAGTAGTAGTAAAAGGGTTGGGCAGGGGAACACTGAAGCTTTCTTT. Its protein product is CASSSKRVGQGNTEAFF.

This clonotype was detected only a few times. This chain links TRBV9 with TRBJ2-1; 8 bases fit TRBD1. The germline V gene encodes CDR1 SGDLS and CDR2 YYNGEE. The CDR3 length is 15 residues. The trim removed 0 bases at V and 7 bases at J, leaving 6 bases unmatched. The CDR3: CASSVVTGGRNEQFF. The CDR3 region has the DNA TGTGCCAGCAGCGTAGTTACAGGGGGAAGGAATGAGCAGTTCTTC. The full variable domain, rest sourced from reference TRBV9 and TRBJ2-1, is DSGVTQTPKHLITATGQRVTLRCSPRSGDLSVYWYQQSLDQGLQFLIQYYNGEERAKGNILERFSAQQFPDLHSELNLSSLELGDSALYFCASSVVTGGRNEQFFGPGTRLTVL.

This clonotype showed up just a few times. The chain recombines TRBV5-1 with TRBJ2-3, with 12 positions matching TRBD2. With V trimmed by 5 bases and J by 5 bases, 6 bases remained unmatched. Germline-derived CDR1 and CDR2 are SGHRS and YFSETQ. This CDR3 has 15 amino acids. CDR3 amino acids: CASRPGLAGVDTQYF. CDR3 coding DNA: TGCGCCAGCAGACCGGGACTAGCGGGTGTAGATACGCAGTATTTT.

The chain combines TRBV7-8 with TRBJ2-1, with D tentatively TRBD2 (6 bases). This CDR3 has 16 residues. Between the trimmed V and J ends, which lost 1 base and 4 bases, there was a span of 14 bases. Germline V lookup: CDR1 SGHVS, CDR2 FQNEAQ. CDR3: CASSLGLRGSYNEQFF. CDR3 nucleotides: TGTGCCAGCAGCTTAGGGTTGCGGGGATCTTACAATGAGCAGTTCTTC.